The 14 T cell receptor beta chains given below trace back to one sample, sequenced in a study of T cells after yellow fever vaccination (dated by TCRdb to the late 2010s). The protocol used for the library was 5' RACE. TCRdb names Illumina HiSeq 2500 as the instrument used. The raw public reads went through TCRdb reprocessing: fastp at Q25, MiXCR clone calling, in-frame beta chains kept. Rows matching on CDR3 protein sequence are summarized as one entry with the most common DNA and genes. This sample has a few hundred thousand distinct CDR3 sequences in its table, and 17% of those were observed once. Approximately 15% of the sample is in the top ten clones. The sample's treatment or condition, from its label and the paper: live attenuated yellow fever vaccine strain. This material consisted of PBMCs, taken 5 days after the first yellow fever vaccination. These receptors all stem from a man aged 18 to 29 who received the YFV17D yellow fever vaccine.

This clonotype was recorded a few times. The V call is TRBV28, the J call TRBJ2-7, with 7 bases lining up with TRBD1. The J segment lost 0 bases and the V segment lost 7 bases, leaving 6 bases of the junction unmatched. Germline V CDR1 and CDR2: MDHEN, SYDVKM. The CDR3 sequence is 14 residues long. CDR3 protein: CASKTSGGSYEQYV. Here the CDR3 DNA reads TGTGCCAGCAAAACCTCAGGGGGCTCCTACGAGCAGTACGTC.

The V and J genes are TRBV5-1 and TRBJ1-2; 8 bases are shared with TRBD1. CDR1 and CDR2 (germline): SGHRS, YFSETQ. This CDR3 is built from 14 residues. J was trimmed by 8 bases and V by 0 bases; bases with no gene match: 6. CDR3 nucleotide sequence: TGCGCCAGCAGCTTGGGACAGGGGCTGTTCGGCTACACCTTC. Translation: CASSLGQGLFGYTF.

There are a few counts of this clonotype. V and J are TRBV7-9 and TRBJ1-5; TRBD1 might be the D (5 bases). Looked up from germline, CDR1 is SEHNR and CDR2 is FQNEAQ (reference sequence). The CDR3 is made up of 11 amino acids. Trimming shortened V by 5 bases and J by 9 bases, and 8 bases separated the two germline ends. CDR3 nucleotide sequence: TGTGCCAGCAGCGCCGGGGGGCCCCAGCATTTT. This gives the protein CASSAGGPQHF. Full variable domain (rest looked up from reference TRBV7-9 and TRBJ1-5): DTGVSQNPRHKITKRGQNVTFRCDPISEHNRLYWYRQTLGQGPEFLTYFQNEAQLEKSRLLSDRFSAERPKGSFSTLEIQRTEQGDSAMYLCASSAGGPQHFGDGTRLSIL.

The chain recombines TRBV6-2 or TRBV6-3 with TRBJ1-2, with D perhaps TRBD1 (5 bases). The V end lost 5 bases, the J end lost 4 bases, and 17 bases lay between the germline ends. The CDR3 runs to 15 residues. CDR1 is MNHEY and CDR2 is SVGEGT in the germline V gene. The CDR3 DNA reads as TGTGCCAGCAGTGGAGACAGTCTTGCTTTCTATGGCTACACCTTC. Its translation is CASSGDSLAFYGYTF.

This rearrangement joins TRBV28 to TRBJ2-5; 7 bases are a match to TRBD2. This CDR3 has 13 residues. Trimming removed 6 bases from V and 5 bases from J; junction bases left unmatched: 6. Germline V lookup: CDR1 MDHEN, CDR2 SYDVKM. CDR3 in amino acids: CASRGGVEETQYF. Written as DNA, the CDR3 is TGTGCCAGCAGGGGGGGGGTGGAGGAGACCCAGTACTTC.

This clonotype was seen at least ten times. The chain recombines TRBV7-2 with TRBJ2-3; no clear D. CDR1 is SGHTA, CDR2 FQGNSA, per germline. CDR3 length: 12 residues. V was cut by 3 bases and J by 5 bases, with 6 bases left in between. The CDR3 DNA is TGTGCCAGCAGCTTTGGTGTAGATACGCAGTATTTT. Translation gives CASSFGVDTQYF.

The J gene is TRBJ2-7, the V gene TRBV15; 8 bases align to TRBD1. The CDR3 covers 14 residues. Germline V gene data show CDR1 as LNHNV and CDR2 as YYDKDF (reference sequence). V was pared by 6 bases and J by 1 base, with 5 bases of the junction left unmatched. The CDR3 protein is CATRLDRASYEQYF. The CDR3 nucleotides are TGTGCCACCAGGCTGGACAGGGCGTCCTACGAGCAGTACTTC.

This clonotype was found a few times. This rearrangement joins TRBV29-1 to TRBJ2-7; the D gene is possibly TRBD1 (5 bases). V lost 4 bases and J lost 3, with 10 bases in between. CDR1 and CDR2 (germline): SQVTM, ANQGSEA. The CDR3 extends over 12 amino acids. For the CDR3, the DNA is TGCAGCGTTGGGCTCAGGGACTACGAGCAGTACTTC. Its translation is CSVGLRDYEQYF.

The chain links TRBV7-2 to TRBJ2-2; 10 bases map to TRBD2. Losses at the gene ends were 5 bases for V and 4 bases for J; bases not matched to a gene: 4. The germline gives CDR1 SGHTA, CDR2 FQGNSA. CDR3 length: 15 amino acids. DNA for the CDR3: TGTGCCAGCAGCCCCCGACTAGCGGGCACCGGGGAGCTGTTTTTT. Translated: CASSPRLAGTGELFF.

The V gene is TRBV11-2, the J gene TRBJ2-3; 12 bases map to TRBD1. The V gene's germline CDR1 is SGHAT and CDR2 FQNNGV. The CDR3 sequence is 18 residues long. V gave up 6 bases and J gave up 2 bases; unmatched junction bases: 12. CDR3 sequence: CASSRTGTGGATTDTQYF. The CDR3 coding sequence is TGTGCCAGCAGTCGCACCGGGACAGGGGGCGCGACCACAGATACGCAGTATTTT.

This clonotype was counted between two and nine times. CDR3 sequence reads: CASSRLLAGVKETQYF. The CDR3 nucleotides are TGTGCCAGCAGCCGTCTCCTAGCGGGGGTCAAAGAGACCCAGTACTTC. The J gene is TRBJ2-5, the V gene TRBV7-6; 10 bases are a match to TRBD2. CDR1 SGHVS and CDR2 FNYEAQ come from the germline V gene. V shed 5 bases, J shed 3 bases, and the junction held 9 bases outside the gene matches. The CDR3 sequence is 16 residues long.

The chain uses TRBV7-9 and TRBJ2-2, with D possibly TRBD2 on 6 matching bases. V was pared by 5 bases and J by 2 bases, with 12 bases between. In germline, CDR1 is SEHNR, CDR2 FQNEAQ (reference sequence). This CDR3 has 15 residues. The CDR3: CASSPLAFNTGELFF. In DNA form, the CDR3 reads TGTGCCAGCAGCCCCCTAGCGTTCAACACCGGGGAGCTGTTTTTT.

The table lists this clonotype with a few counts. CDR3 DNA: TGTGCCAGCAGCTTTGGGGTGTGGACCGGGGAGCTGTTTTTT. Protein sequence: CASSFGVWTGELFF. The chain is built from TRBV7-2 and TRBJ2-2; D is uncertain. Germline loops: CDR1 SGHTA, CDR2 FQGNSA. The CDR3 is 14 residues long. Trimming stripped 3 bases from V and 5 bases from J, with 10 bases between.

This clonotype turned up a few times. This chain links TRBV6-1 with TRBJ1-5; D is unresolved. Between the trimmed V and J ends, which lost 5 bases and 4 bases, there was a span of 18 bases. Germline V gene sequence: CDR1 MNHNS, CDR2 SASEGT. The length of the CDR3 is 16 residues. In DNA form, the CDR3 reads TGTGCCAGCAGTACCGGTAGGGCGGGCAGTAATCAGCCCCAGCATTTT. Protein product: CASSTGRAGSNQPQHF.